Listed here are 22 T cell receptor beta chains from one sample, sequenced in a study of vaccination and CD4 T cells after COVID-19. Cultured CD4+ T cell DNA underwent sequencing with the Oncomine TCR Beta short-read assay. TCRdb re-derived calls from the PCR reads in MiXCR, one entry per CDR3 protein. There are about 15,000 distinct CDR3 sequences in the sample; around 48% occur only once, and around 15% lies in the top ten. Treatment given: roughly nine-day PBMC culture with coronavirus spike peptide pools or control peptides (ViraFEST assay). Their recognized antigens are unknown. The sample taken for sequencing was CD4+ T cells from blood, cultured in vitro. The source is a human donor who had recovered from COVID-19.

The V call is TRBV5-4, the J call TRBJ1-5; the D is unclear. This CDR3 has 14 amino acids. Trimming cost V 5 bases and J 2 bases, with 11 bases left between them. Germline V lookup: CDR1 SGHNT, CDR2 YYREEE (reference sequence). The CDR3 region has the DNA TGTGCCAGCAGGTTCCGCAAAGGCAATCAGCCCCAGCATTTT. This sequence encodes CASRFRKGNQPQHF.

This sequence joins TRBV7-2 and TRBJ1-1; D remains ambiguous. CDR3 length equals 13 residues. V lost 2 bases to trimming and J lost 2 bases, with 6 bases between them. Germline CDR1 reads SGHTA; CDR2 reads FQGNSA. The CDR3 DNA reads TGTGCCAGCAGCTTACTGGGCAACACTGAAGCTTTCTTT. Protein sequence: CASSLLGNTEAFF.

V is TRBV28 and J is TRBJ2-7; D remains unclear. The CDR3 extends over 12 amino acids. Between the trimmed V and J ends, which lost 2 bases and 9 bases, there was a span of 11 bases. Germline CDR1 MDHEN, CDR2 SYDVKM. In DNA form, the CDR3 reads TGTGCCAGCAGTTTAGCCCTCTCCGGGCAGTACTTC. It encodes CASSLALSGQYF.

The rearrangement uses TRBV11-2 and TRBJ1-2; D unclear. Trimming left V 2 bases short and J 4 bases short, with 14 bases between. Germline V gene data show CDR1 as SGHAT and CDR2 as FQNNGV. CDR3 size: 15 residues. The CDR3 sequence is CASSLIRGKTYGYTF. The CDR3 bases are TGTGCCAGCAGCTTAATCAGAGGGAAAACCTATGGCTACACCTTC.

The rearrangement uses TRBV20-1 and TRBJ1-5, with a possible D match to TRBD1 (6 bases). CDR1 DFQATT and CDR2 SNEGSKA come from the germline V gene (reference sequence). V shed 0 bases and J shed 1 base, with 10 bases lying between them. The CDR3 has 15 amino acids. The CDR3 loop is CSAREGALSNQPQHF. DNA for the CDR3: TGCAGTGCTAGAGAGGGGGCTTTGAGCAATCAGCCCCAGCATTTT.

The chain recombines TRBV5-1 with TRBJ2-3; 12 bases map to TRBD1. The junction had 8 bases not matched to a gene; V was cut back by 4 bases and J by 5 bases. The CDR3 runs to 16 residues. Germline V lookup: CDR1 SGHRS, CDR2 YFSETQ. The CDR3 coding sequence is TGCGCCAGCAGCGACCCGGGACAGGGGGCGGGAGATACGCAGTATTTT. This gives the protein CASSDPGQGAGDTQYF.

CDR3 loop: CASSIVSGGPSTDTQYF. The DNA for the CDR3 is TGTGCCAGTAGTATAGTCAGCGGAGGGCCTAGCACAGATACGCAGTATTTT. The chain carries TRBV19 and TRBJ2-3; D perhaps matches TRBD2 (6 bases). The V gene's germline CDR1 is LNHDA and CDR2 SQIVND (reference sequence). The CDR3 totals 17 residues. Trimming cost V 1 base and J 0 bases, with 14 bases left between them.

Here the CDR3 DNA reads TGCGCCAGCAGCCAAGATCAGGGGGCACGTGGCTACACCTTC. Amino acids: CASSQDQGARGYTF. V gene TRBV4-1 combines with J gene TRBJ1-2; 8 bases line up with TRBD1. Germline V lookup: CDR1 MGHRA, CDR2 YSYEKL. This CDR3 has 14 amino acids. The junction had 4 bases not matched to a gene; V was cut back by 0 bases and J by 7 bases.

This clonotype was seen a few times. V is TRBV6-1 and J is TRBJ1-5, with a tentative D call TRBD1 (5 bases). CDR1 is MNHNS, CDR2 SASEGT, per germline. V was shortened by 6 bases and J by 6 bases, with 15 bases between the two germline ends. This CDR3 has 14 amino acids. The CDR3 DNA reads as TGTGCCAGCAGCAGGGTTGGGAACTCTCAGCCCCAGCATTTT. This encodes CASSRVGNSQPQHF.

The gene calls are TRBV4-2 and TRBJ1-3, with 8 bases that match TRBD1. With 4 bases clipped from V and 8 bases from J, the junction kept 7 bases outside the gene matches. The CDR3 has 14 residues. Germline-derived CDR1 and CDR2 are LGHNA and YNFKEQ. CDR3 DNA: TGTGCCAGCAGCCCCCGGACAGGGCTTGACACCATATATTTT. Translating gives CASSPRTGLDTIYF.

The CDR3 region has the DNA TGTGCCAGCAGCCCAAACAGGCCCACCTACGAGCAGTACTTC. Translating it yields CASSPNRPTYEQYF. The V call is TRBV11-2, the J call TRBJ2-7; perhaps TRBD1 as D (5 bases). Germline assignment: CDR1 SGHAT and CDR2 FQNNGV. The CDR3 consists of 14 residues. V lost 5 bases and J 2 bases, leaving 13 bases between the germline ends.

The rearrangement uses TRBV5-4 and TRBJ1-2; D is ambiguous. Deletions cut 1 base from V and 8 bases from J, with 18 bases between. The CDR3 covers 15 residues. Germline V gene data show CDR1 as SGHNT and CDR2 as YYREEE (reference sequence). The CDR3 DNA sequence: TGTGCCAGCAGCTTGTCCCCGGAGATAGAGTACGGCTACACCTTC. It is translated as CASSLSPEIEYGYTF. Full variable domain (remainder filled in from reference TRBV5-4 and TRBJ1-2): ETGVTQSPTHLIKTRGQQVTLRCSSQSGHNTVSWYQQALGQGPQFIFQYYREEENGRGNFPPRFSGLQFPNYSSELNVNALELDDSALYLCASSLSPEIEYGYTFGSGTRLTVV.

The chain has TRBV6-2 or TRBV6-3 and TRBJ2-1, with D hard to call. This CDR3 spans 16 amino acids. CDR1 is MNHEY, CDR2 SVGEGT, per germline. Trimming took off 2 bases at V and 7 bases at J, with 18 bases between the two ends. The CDR3 nucleotides read TGTGCCAGCAGTTACCAAAGGACCCCGAAGAGTAATGAGCAGTTCTTC. It encodes CASSYQRTPKSNEQFF.

This clonotype was counted a few times. The chain combines TRBV24-1 with TRBJ1-4; D uncertain. Germline CDR1 KGHDR, CDR2 SFDVKD. V lost 2 bases and J lost 3, with 9 bases in between. The CDR3 sequence is 15 residues long. CDR3 sequence reads: CATSDSNPANEKLFF. CDR3 sequence (DNA): TGTGCCACCAGTGATTCTAACCCGGCTAATGAAAAACTGTTTTTT.

This clonotype was seen only a few times. The V call is TRBV6-2 or TRBV6-3, the J call TRBJ2-1, with a tentative D call TRBD2 (5 bases). The V end lost 5 bases, the J end lost 9 bases, and 8 bases lay between the germline ends. CDR1 and CDR2 from the germline V gene are MNHEY and SVGEGT. This CDR3 spans 11 amino acids. CDR3 nucleotides: TGTGCCAGCAGTGAGGGCACTGAGCAGTTCTTC. It yields the protein CASSEGTEQFF.

This chain connects TRBV6-1 to TRBJ1-3; a weak D match, TRBD1 (6 bases). The CDR3 length is 15 residues. With 8 bases removed from V and 0 bases from J, the gap between germline ends came to 14 bases. From germline, CDR1 is MNHNS and CDR2 SASEGT. The CDR3 here is CASSTGSYSGNTIYF. The CDR3 bases are TGTGCCAGCTCTACAGGGTCTTACTCTGGAAACACCATATATTTT.

The chain combines TRBV5-1 with TRBJ1-1; possibly TRBD1 for D (5 bases). This CDR3 is built from 15 residues. V was cut by 4 bases and J by 0 bases, with 13 bases left in between. Germline V gene sequence: CDR1 SGHRS, CDR2 YFSETQ. The CDR3 DNA reads as TGCGCCAGCAGCCGTAGGGACCGCTTGAACACTGAAGCTTTCTTT. Protein sequence: CASSRRDRLNTEAFF.

As DNA, the CDR3 is TGCAGTGCTTCCTCCCAAGGGGCGGGGGCAGTTGGTCGAGAGACCCAGTACTTC. Amino acid sequence: CSASSQGAGAVGRETQYF. The chain recombines TRBV20-1 with TRBJ2-5; tentatively, D is TRBD2 (7 bases). This CDR3 is built from 18 residues. Germline CDR1 reads DFQATT; CDR2 reads SNEGSKA (reference sequence). The V end was cut by 5 bases, the J end by 4 bases, with 29 bases between.

This chain connects TRBV20-1 to TRBJ2-7; D might be TRBD1 (6 bases). CDR1 and CDR2 (germline): DFQATT, SNEGSKA (reference sequence). Trimming took off 1 base at V and 2 bases at J, with 12 bases between the two ends. The CDR3 is made up of 14 amino acids. The CDR3 bases are TGCAGTGCTAGAGGGGGGCAGCTTACCTACGAGCAGTACTTC. Residues: CSARGGQLTYEQYF.

The chain is built from TRBV7-2 and TRBJ2-2; tentative D call: TRBD2 (6 bases). Germline lookup yields CDR1 SGHTA and CDR2 FQGNSA. Trimming cost V 5 bases and J 8 bases, with 21 bases left between them. CDR3 length equals 16 residues. The CDR3 spells CASSEGGGYNPGELFF. In DNA form, the CDR3 reads TGTGCCAGCAGCGAAGGTGGGGGGTACAACCCGGGGGAGCTGTTTTTT.

This chain connects TRBV5-6 to TRBJ1-1, with D unclear. From germline, CDR1 is SGHDT and CDR2 YYEEEE. V was trimmed by 3 bases and J by 5 bases, leaving 11 bases between them. The CDR3 has 13 residues. CDR3 DNA sequence: TGTGCCAGCAGCTGGCGAGTGGGGACTGAAGCTTTCTTT. It codes for CASSWRVGTEAFF. The complete variable domain, with remaining parts taken from reference TRBV5-6 and TRBJ1-1, reads DAGVTQSPTHLIKTRGQQVTLRCSPKSGHDTVSWYQQALGQGPQFIFQYYEEEERQRGNFPDRFSGHQFPNYSSELNVNALLLGDSALYLCASSWRVGTEAFFGQGTRLTVV.

The J gene is TRBJ2-7, the V gene TRBV19, with D possibly being TRBD1 (5 bases). The V gene lost 1 base and the J gene lost 10 bases, with 17 bases spanning the gap. Germline CDR1 LNHDA, CDR2 SQIVND (reference sequence). This CDR3 comprises 14 residues. The CDR3 is CASSIGADSPQQYF. CDR3 in DNA: TGTGCCAGTAGTATAGGGGCAGACAGCCCACAACAGTACTTC.